This TCR beta chain was found in a study of glioma-infiltrating T cells. Germline values: CDR1 DFQATT, CDR2 SNEGSKA (reference sequence). The CDR3 length is 13 residues. Unmatched junction bases numbered 6, after V lost 3 bases and J lost 8 bases. Using RNA template, CDR3s of TCR alpha and beta were amplified with iRepertoire arm-PCR. Input was roughly 95-400 ng of tissue mRNA or PBMC total RNA. TCRdb re-called the multiplex PCR reads through MiXCR, storing one row per CDR3 protein. The sample shows 100,000 to 150,000 distinct CDR3 sequences, about 25% of them seen only once. This clonotype was seen a handful of times. Its antigen is as yet unknown. Study-wide results and caveats: Gliomas, especially low-grade, showed above-expected tissue-blood divergence; non-neoplastic patients showed below.

Specimen: glioma tissue, nonneoplastic brain tissue, or PBMCs (not recorded which). The chain carries TRBV20-1 and TRBJ2-1; 8 nucleotides agree with TRBD2. The receptor was isolated from a human donor with low-grade glioma or glioblastoma, undergoing nonglioma brain surgery, or in good health (not recorded which). The CDR3: CSASGGADDEQFF. The CDR3 region has the DNA TGCAGTGCTAGCGGGGGGGCCGACGATGAGCAGTTCTTC.